This T cell receptor beta chain was sequenced for a study of T cells in Graves' hyperthyroidism and ophthalmopathy. Study-wide context: Peripheral blood was taken when the disease was first diagnosed, before any treatment began. Whole-study results and caveats: A 13 V-J signature model discriminated ophthalmopathy versus stable hyperthyroidism.

About this clonotype itself: Its antigen is not identified.

This CDR3 is built from 17 residues. CDR1 is LNHDA and CDR2 is SQIVND in the germline V gene (reference sequence). V gave up 6 bases and J gave up 2 bases, with 17 bases separating them. The CDR3 regions of TCR beta were amplified from RNA transcripts. TCR CDR3 regions were first amplified by RT-PCR with HTBI primers. MiXCR was run by TCRdb on the multiplex PCR reads, yielding one entry per CDR3 protein. The profile shows 250,000 to 300,000 distinct CDR3 sequences, roughly 15% of them singletons. Sequencing used blood. This clonotype was obtained from a woman between 40 and 50 years old with Graves' hyperthyroidism. The chain is built from TRBV19 and TRBJ1-6; D might be TRBD1 (6 bases). CDR3 DNA: TGTGCCAGTAGACAAACCTGGCAGGGGACCTATAATTCACCCCTCCACTTT. As protein: CASRQTWQGTYNSPLHF. Together with reference TRBV19 and TRBJ1-6, the CDR3 gives the full variable domain: DGGITQSPKYLFRKEGQNVTLSCEQNLNHDAMYWYRQDPGQGLRLIYYSQIVNDFQKGDIAEGYSVSREKKESFPLTVTSAQKNPTAFYLCASRQTWQGTYNSPLHFGNGTRLTVT.